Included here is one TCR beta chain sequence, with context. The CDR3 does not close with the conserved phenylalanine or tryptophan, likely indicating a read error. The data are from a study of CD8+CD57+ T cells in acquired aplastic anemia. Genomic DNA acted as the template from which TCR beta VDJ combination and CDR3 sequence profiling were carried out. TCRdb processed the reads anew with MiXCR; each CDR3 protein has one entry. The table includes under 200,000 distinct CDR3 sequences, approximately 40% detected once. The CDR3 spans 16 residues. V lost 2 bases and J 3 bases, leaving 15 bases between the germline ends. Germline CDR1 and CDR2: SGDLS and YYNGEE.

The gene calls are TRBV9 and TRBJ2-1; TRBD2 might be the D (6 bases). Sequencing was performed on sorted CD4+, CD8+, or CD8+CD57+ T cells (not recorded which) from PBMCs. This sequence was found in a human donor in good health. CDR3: CASSVGGSFLYNEQFL. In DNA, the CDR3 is TGTGCCAGCAGCGTCGGGGGTAGCTTCCTCTACAATGAGCAGTTCCTC.